The rows below give T cell receptor beta chains drawn from one sample of a study of T-cell memory formation after mild COVID-19. TCRdb re-called the 5' RACE reads through MiXCR, storing one row per CDR3 protein. The table includes about 470,000 distinct CDR3 sequences, approximately 25% detected once. Sample: PBMCs or a T cell subset sorted from them (not recorded which). These receptors came from an adult woman who had mild COVID-19 (a few samples of this study predate the infection). Cell type and time point are not known. The CDR3 runs from the conserved cysteine through the conserved F or W. D genes are given only for firm matches. Some rows have no size entry. The others give once, few or many, or a class for an expanded clone.

V gene,D gene,clone size,J gene,CDR3 protein,CDR3 DNA
TRBV7-3,TRBD1,NA,TRBJ2-3,CASSLPGTGDTDTQYF,TGTGCCAGCAGCTTACCTGGGACAGGGGACACAGATACGCAGTATTTT
TRBV20-1,TRBD2,NA,TRBJ2-5,CSARDRTSAQETQYF,TGCAGTGCTAGAGATCGGACTAGCGCCCAAGAGACCCAGTACTTC
TRBV5-1,NA,NA,TRBJ1-2,CASMPGTPLANYGYTF,TGCGCCAGCATGCCCGGGACTCCTTTAGCTAACTATGGCTACACCTTC
TRBV4-1,TRBD1,NA,TRBJ2-7,CASSQGQGRSSEQYF,TGCGCCAGCAGCCAAGGACAGGGAAGATCATCCGAGCAGTACTTC
TRBV19,TRBD1,few,TRBJ1-1,CASLDRGSTVEAFF,TGTGCCAGTCTAGACAGGGGATCAACCGTCGAAGCTTTCTTT
TRBV7-9,TRBD1,few,TRBJ2-7,CASSMGQGAYEQYF,TGTGCCAGCAGCATGGGACAGGGGGCTTACGAGCAGTACTTC
TRBV5-1,TRBD1,NA,TRBJ2-7,CASGGTGLGEQYF,TGCGCCAGCGGGGGGACAGGGCTCGGCGAGCAGTACTTC
TRBV9,TRBD1,NA,TRBJ1-1,CASSAQGGLTEAFF,TGTGCCAGCAGCGCTCAGGGGGGTCTCACTGAAGCTTTCTTT
TRBV15,TRBD2,few,TRBJ2-1,CATSRAVTSVWVF,TGTGCCACCAGCAGAGCTGTGACTAGCGTTTGGGTCTTC
TRBV5-1,TRBD2,NA,TRBJ2-5,CASRGGAGETQYF,TGCGCCAGCCGCGGGGGGGCTGGGGAGACCCAGTACTTC
TRBV7-8,TRBD2,NA,TRBJ2-1,CASSLGAGGPIEQFF,TGTGCCAGCAGCTTAGGCGCGGGGGGCCCAATCGAGCAGTTCTTC
TRBV12-3/TRBV12-4,TRBD2,NA,TRBJ2-1,CASSTIAGPNEQFF,TGTGCCAGCAGTACGATAGCGGGCCCCAATGAGCAGTTCTTC
TRBV5-5,TRBD2,NA,TRBJ2-7,CASSTSLAETYEQYF,TGTGCCAGCAGCACCTCACTAGCGGAAACCTACGAGCAGTACTTC
TRBV15,TRBD1,NA,TRBJ1-5,CATSASYRGLYQPQHF,TGTGCCACCAGCGCCTCGTACAGGGGGCTCTATCAGCCCCAGCATTTT
TRBV5-6,TRBD1,few,TRBJ2-2,CASSRRQGWGGELFF,TGTGCCAGCAGCCGCCGACAGGGATGGGGCGGGGAGCTGTTTTTT
TRBV12-3/TRBV12-4,NA,NA,TRBJ1-1,CASIGMNTEAFF,TGTGCCAGCATAGGGATGAACACTGAAGCTTTCTTT
TRBV7-9,NA,NA,TRBJ2-5,CASSLLGGQETQYF,TGTGCCAGCAGCCTCCTGGGAGGCCAAGAGACCCAGTACTTC
TRBV5-6,TRBD2,NA,TRBJ2-1,CASSPPGGQIEQFF,TGTGCCAGCAGCCCCCCGGGGGGGCAAATTGAGCAGTTCTTC
TRBV12-3/TRBV12-4,NA,few,TRBJ1-6,CASSLVGADSPLHF,TGTGCCAGCAGTTTGGTGGGCGCAGATTCACCCCTCCACTTT
TRBV24-1,TRBD1,few,TRBJ2-2,CATSDLPSWKTGANTGELFF,TGTGCCACCAGTGACTTACCCAGTTGGAAGACAGGGGCGAACACCGGGGAGCTGTTTTTT
TRBV24-1,NA,NA,TRBJ2-2,CATSNEGTDTGELFF,TGTGCCACCAGCAACGAGGGGACGGACACCGGGGAGCTGTTTTTT
TRBV3-1,TRBD1,few,TRBJ1-3,CASSPRGNSGNTIYF,TGTGCCAGCAGCCCCAGGGGGAACTCTGGAAACACCATATATTTT
TRBV7-9,TRBD2,NA,TRBJ2-1,CASSLKRLSGRRLHNEQFF,TGTGCCAGCAGCTTAAAGCGGCTGAGCGGGAGACGCCTCCACAATGAGCAGTTCTTC
TRBV4-1,NA,NA,TRBJ2-3,CASSQSPSTDTQYF,TGCGCCAGCAGCCAGTCGCCTAGCACAGATACGCAGTATTTT
TRBV25-1,NA,few,TRBJ1-2,CASSETTASGYTF,TGTGCCAGCAGTGAGACGACGGCTTCTGGCTACACCTTC
TRBV12-3/TRBV12-4,NA,few,TRBJ2-7,CASSLAGGQYPYEQYF,TGTGCCAGCAGTTTAGCCGGTGGACAGTACCCCTACGAGCAGTACTTC
TRBV7-8,TRBD1,NA,TRBJ2-1,CASSLGDSLNEQFF,TGTGCCAGCAGCTTAGGGGACAGTCTCAATGAGCAGTTCTTC